The 11 T cell receptor beta chains given below trace back to one sample, sequenced in a study of cytomegalovirus exposure and HLA in healthy donors. Method: immunoSEQ multiplex PCR; TCRdb's copy keeps in-frame clones and lacks some. The sample holds fewer than 200,000 clones, around nine tenths seen once. The specimen sequenced was PBMCs. The receptors come from a woman aged 18-29 years in good health and CMV-seropositive.

The V call is TRBV2, the J call TRBJ1-2; 9 nucleotides line up with TRBD1. Germline values: CDR1 SNHLY, CDR2 FYNNEI. The CDR3 consists of 12 residues. Trimming at V came to 8 bases and at J to 3 bases, leaving 1 base not matched to a gene. CDR3 loop: CASRTGDYGYTF. The CDR3 DNA sequence: TGTGCCAGCCGGACAGGGGACTATGGCTACACCTTC.

The V gene is TRBV15, the J gene TRBJ2-1, with D perhaps matching TRBD1 (6 bases). CDR3 size: 15 residues. V was pared by 1 base and J by 8 bases, with 15 bases between. From germline, CDR1 is LNHNV and CDR2 YYDKDF (reference sequence). DNA of the CDR3: TGTGCCACCAGCAGAGCTGTCCTAGAGGGGGATGAGCAGTTCTTC. Amino acid sequence: CATSRAVLEGDEQFF.

This chain links TRBV9 with TRBJ2-3, with D maybe TRBD1 (5 bases). This CDR3 region has 14 residues. V gave up 4 bases and J gave up 2 bases, with 11 bases separating them. Germline assignment: CDR1 SGDLS and CDR2 YYNGEE. The CDR3 DNA sequence: TGTGCCAGCAGCCCAAAGGGGCCCACAGATACGCAGTATTTT. Translation: CASSPKGPTDTQYF.

This clone was detected a few times. The chain has TRBV19 and TRBJ1-2, with 8 nucleotides matching TRBD1. J gave up 4 bases and V 2 bases, and 6 bases lay outside the gene matches. Germline V lookup: CDR1 LNHDA, CDR2 SQIVND (reference sequence). The CDR3 sequence is 15 residues long. CDR3 sequence reads: CASSIKTGGSYGYTF. CDR3 nucleotide sequence: TGTGCCAGTAGTATAAAAACAGGGGGAAGCTATGGCTACACCTTC.

The chain is built from TRBV11-2 and TRBJ2-3, with 10 bases matching TRBD2. The CDR3 spans 15 residues. Per germline, CDR1 SGHAT and CDR2 FQNNGV. Germline trimming cut 5 bases from V and 4 bases from J; bases unmatched to any gene: 6. The CDR3 DNA reads TGTGCCAGCAGCCCGCGGACTAGCGGCGCAGATACGCAGTATTTT. It translates to CASSPRTSGADTQYF.

This clone has more than one count but fewer than ten. The V and J genes are TRBV6-1 and TRBJ2-2; D not resolved. This CDR3 spans 15 amino acids. Germline CDR1 MNHNS, CDR2 SASEGT. V was pared by 7 bases and J by 1 base, with 13 bases between. For the CDR3, the DNA is TGTGCCAGCACTATGCGCCGTGGGAACACCGGGGAGCTGTTTTTT. Protein sequence: CASTMRRGNTGELFF.

Regarding this clone: Other nucleotide sequences from this sample produce the same CDR3. The gene calls are TRBV18 and TRBJ2-7, with 8 bases matching TRBD2. The CDR3 consists of 14 residues. Germline V gene sequence: CDR1 KGHSH, CDR2 LQKENI. Trimming cost V 0 bases and J 4 bases; bases outside gene matches: 2. The CDR3 loop is CASSPPSGTYEQYF. The CDR3 DNA is TGTGCCAGCTCACCACCTAGCGGGACGTACGAGCAGTACTTC.

This clone was counted a few times. J is TRBJ2-7 and V is TRBV4-1; TRBD2 matches at 7 bases. The CDR3 covers 15 residues. Germline assignment: CDR1 MGHRA and CDR2 YSYEKL. V trimming: 0 bases; J trimming: 5 bases; junction bases outside the gene matches: 7. This CDR3 is CASSQDPASGNEQYF. CDR3 coding DNA: TGCGCCAGCAGCCAAGATCCGGCTAGCGGTAACGAGCAGTACTTC.

The chain uses TRBV5-1 and TRBJ2-1; perhaps TRBD2 as D (6 bases). Germline values: CDR1 SGHRS, CDR2 YFSETQ. This CDR3 is 13 amino acids long. V lost 4 bases and J lost 9, with 14 bases in between. The CDR3 loop reads CASSRPEGTEQFF. Written as DNA, the CDR3 is TGCGCCAGCAGCCGTCCGGAGGGAACTGAGCAGTTCTTC.

The V call is TRBV5-1, the J call TRBJ1-1; D uncertain. V lost 2 bases and J lost 0, with 5 bases in between. The CDR3 loop spans 13 amino acids. Germline lookup yields CDR1 SGHRS and CDR2 YFSETQ. The CDR3: CASSFGLNTEAFF. In DNA, the CDR3 is TGCGCCAGCAGCTTTGGCCTGAACACTGAAGCTTTCTTT.

This sequence joins TRBV5-4 and TRBJ1-3; D call uncertain. This CDR3 has 13 amino acids. Looked up from germline, CDR1 is SGHNT and CDR2 is YYREEE (reference sequence). Trimming removed 5 bases at V and 1 base at J, with 7 bases between. The CDR3 nucleotides read TGTGCCAGCAGTACAACATCTGGAAACACCATATATTTT. Amino acid sequence: CASSTTSGNTIYF.